The TCR beta chain described here comes from a study of blood T cell repertoires in COVID-19. Profiling relied on immunoSEQ multiplex PCR, and the TCRdb table lists in-frame clones only, not all of them. Among 130,000 or so clones listed, more than 85% were seen once. The germline V gene encodes CDR1 MDHEN and CDR2 SYDVKM. The CDR3 covers 16 residues. With 4 bases removed from V and 4 bases from J, the gap between germline ends came to 17 bases. V gene TRBV28 combines with J gene TRBJ1-5; D call uncertain. This TCR was sampled from a man between 60 and 70 years old with COVID-19, enrolled during active disease. The sample comprised peripheral blood. CDR3 bases: TGTGCCAGCAGTTGGGCCCGTCGAGGGAGGAATCAGCCCCAGCATTTT. As protein: CASSWARRGRNQPQHF.